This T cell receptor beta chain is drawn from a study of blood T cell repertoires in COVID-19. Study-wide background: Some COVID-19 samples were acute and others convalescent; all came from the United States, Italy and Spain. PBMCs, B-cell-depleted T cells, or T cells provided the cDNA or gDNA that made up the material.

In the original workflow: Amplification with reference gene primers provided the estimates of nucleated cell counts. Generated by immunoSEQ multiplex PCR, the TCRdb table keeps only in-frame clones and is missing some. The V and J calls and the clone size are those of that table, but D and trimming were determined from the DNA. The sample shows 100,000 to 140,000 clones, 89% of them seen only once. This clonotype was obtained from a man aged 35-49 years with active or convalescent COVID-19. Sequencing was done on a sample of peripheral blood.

CDR3 amino acids: CARGPGQGAQGVSYTF. The CDR3 DNA reads as TGTGCCAGAGGGCCCGGACAGGGGGCGCAGGGTGTAAGCTACACCTTC. V and J are TRBV2 and TRBJ1-2; 11 bases align to TRBD1. The CDR3 spans 16 residues. V was clipped by 9 bases and J by 9 bases; unmatched bases: 18. Per germline, CDR1 SNHLY and CDR2 FYNNEI.